The 13 T cell receptor beta chains given below trace back to one sample, sequenced in a study of Graves' ophthalmopathy and Graves' hyperthyroidism. Transcripts of RNA were the source for amplifying TCR beta CDR3 regions. After a first-round RT-PCR with HTBI primers, a second-round multiplex PCR was run. Via MiXCR, TCRdb re-called the multiplex PCR reads, giving one row per CDR3 protein. The repertoire holds roughly 300,000 distinct CDR3 sequences, with around a sixth as singletons. The sample consisted of peripheral blood. These receptors were obtained from an adult man with Graves' ophthalmopathy.

The chain has TRBV6-1 and TRBJ2-7, with D possibly matching TRBD2 (5 bases). V lost 7 bases and J 5 bases, leaving 9 bases between the germline ends. Germline CDR1 is MNHNS and CDR2 is SASEGT. The CDR3 has 11 amino acids. CDR3 sequence reads: CASTRGDEQYF. CDR3 DNA sequence: TGTGCCAGCACACGGGGTGACGAGCAGTACTTC.

This clonotype was picked up many times. This chain links TRBV7-9 with TRBJ1-2; weak D call: TRBD1 (5 bases). The CDR3 spans 15 residues. V gave up 5 bases and J gave up 6 bases, with 19 bases separating them. Germline loops: CDR1 SEHNR, CDR2 FQNEAQ (reference sequence). The CDR3 protein is CASSRDTARVDGYTF. In DNA, the CDR3 is TGTGCCAGCAGCCGGGATACCGCCAGGGTGGATGGCTACACCTTC.

This clonotype was recorded a few times. It may be a read error: a sequence one base away is much more abundant. This chain uses TRBV5-1 with TRBJ2-5; tentatively, D is TRBD2 (5 bases). CDR1 SGHRS and CDR2 YFSETQ come from the germline V gene. V shed 4 bases and J shed 2 bases, with 18 bases lying between them. This CDR3 contains 16 residues. The CDR3 DNA reads as TGCGCCAGCAGCCGATCACCACTAGTGGGACAAGAGACCCAGTACTTC. Translation: CASSRSPLVGQETQYF. The whole variable domain, filled in from reference TRBV5-1 and TRBJ2-5, reads KAGVTQTPRYLIKTRGQQVTLSCSPISGHRSVSWYQQTPGQGLQFLFEYFSETQRNKGNFPGRFSGRQFSNSRSEMNVSTLELGDSALYLCASSRSPLVGQETQYFGPGTRLLVL.

This clonotype was recorded at least ten times. The rearrangement joins TRBV24-1 to TRBJ2-5, with a tentative D call TRBD2 (6 bases). The CDR3 covers 16 residues. Trimming removed 4 bases from V and 4 bases from J, with 18 bases in between. The V gene's germline CDR1 is KGHDR and CDR2 SFDVKD. The CDR3 DNA reads as TGTGCCACCAGTGACCCGTCGACTAGTGGTGGAGAGACCCAGTACTTC. This gives the protein CATSDPSTSGGETQYF.

This clonotype showed up many times. V and J are TRBV20-1 and TRBJ2-2, with 8 bases matching TRBD2. The ends lost 3 bases at V and 7 bases at J; junction bases unmatched: 1. This CDR3 has 12 residues. In germline, CDR1 is DFQATT, CDR2 SNEGSKA (reference sequence). The CDR3, as DNA: TGCAGTGCTAGCGGGGGGGGCGGGGAGCTGTTTTTT. It translates to CSASGGGGELFF.

The table lists this clonotype with many counts. The chain links TRBV7-9 to TRBJ2-5; TRBD1 is a possible D gene (6 bases). The CDR3 runs to 13 residues. Germline V lookup: CDR1 SEHNR, CDR2 FQNEAQ (reference sequence). Trimming cost V 5 bases and J 7 bases, with 14 bases left between them. The CDR3 region has the DNA TGTGCCAGCAGCCCAATGACAGGTGTGACCCAGTACTTC. It translates to CASSPMTGVTQYF.

This chain joins TRBV6-2 or TRBV6-3 and TRBJ2-7; D is possibly TRBD2 (6 bases). V lost 6 bases, J lost 7 bases, and 22 bases lay in between. CDR1 and CDR2 from the germline V gene are MNHEY and SVGEGT. The CDR3 is made up of 15 amino acids. CDR3 nucleotides: TGTGCCAGCAGCGCCCATAGACTAGTCTCCATGGAGCAGTACTTC. Translation: CASSAHRLVSMEQYF.

The table lists this clonotype with many counts. Sequence at one end of the junction differs from germline and may be a read error. J is TRBJ2-7 and V is TRBV5-1; 9 bases align to TRBD1. This CDR3 contains 17 residues. Germline-derived CDR1 and CDR2 are SGHRS and YFSETQ. CDR3 DNA sequence: TGCGCCAGCAGCACGACTTCGGATGGACAGGGGTCGAGTTTGCGGGACTTC. Translated, it gives CASSTTSDGQGSSLRDF.

This clonotype was recorded many times. V gene TRBV20-1 combines with J gene TRBJ2-2; TRBD2 might be the D (5 bases). From germline, CDR1 is DFQATT and CDR2 SNEGSKA (reference sequence). V was clipped by 5 bases and J by 6 bases, with 7 bases between them. This CDR3 spans 11 amino acids. CDR3 coding DNA: TGCAGTGCTCCTAGCCCCGGGGAGCTGTTTTTT. It yields the protein CSAPSPGELFF.

This chain uses TRBV6-1 with TRBJ1-2; 7 bases align to TRBD1. V shed 6 bases, J shed 1 base, and the junction held 8 bases outside the gene matches. Germline CDR1 is MNHNS and CDR2 is SASEGT. This CDR3 is 15 amino acids long. CDR3: CASSRGAGNNYGYTF. The CDR3 DNA is TGTGCCAGCAGCAGGGGGGCAGGCAATAACTATGGCTACACCTTC.

This clonotype was detected many times. V and J are TRBV7-2 and TRBJ2-7; 13 bases align to TRBD2. J was trimmed by 7 bases and V by 5 bases; bases with no gene match: 11. The CDR3 totals 16 residues. The germline V gene has CDR1 SGHTA and CDR2 FQGNSA. The chain's CDR3 is CASSLRTSGGWNEQYF. The CDR3 DNA sequence: TGTGCCAGCAGCCTCCGGACTAGCGGGGGCTGGAATGAGCAGTACTTC.

This clonotype has a count of ten or more. The chain joins TRBV30 to TRBJ2-5; a weak D match, TRBD2 (6 bases). The germline V gene has CDR1 GTSNPN and CDR2 SVGIG (reference sequence). Trimming cost V 1 base and J 4 bases, with 10 bases left between them. The CDR3 extends over 13 amino acids. This chain's CDR3 is CAWSGGLRETQYF. CDR3 DNA: TGTGCCTGGAGTGGAGGACTAAGAGAGACCCAGTACTTC. The complete variable domain, with remaining parts taken from reference TRBV30 and TRBJ2-5, reads SQTIHQWPATLVQPVGSPLSLECTVEGTSNPNLYWYRQAAGRGLQLLFYSVGIGQISSEVPQNLSASRPQDRQFILSSKKLLLSDSGFYLCAWSGGLRETQYFGPGTRLLVL.

This clonotype was seen many times. The V and J genes are TRBV6-2 or TRBV6-3 and TRBJ2-1; TRBD2 is a possible D gene (5 bases). Germline V gene sequence: CDR1 MNHEY, CDR2 SVGEGT. V was pared by 5 bases and J by 5 bases, with 19 bases between. The CDR3 spans 16 residues. CDR3 amino acids: CASSHHPTSLNNEQFF. CDR3 bases: TGTGCCAGCAGTCATCATCCTACTAGTTTGAACAATGAGCAGTTCTTC.